Listed here are 20 T cell receptor beta chains from one sample, sequenced in a study of glioma-infiltrating T cells. TCR alpha and beta CDR3 regions were amplified from RNA using iRepertoire nested multiplex PCR. TCRdb re-analysed the multiplex PCR reads in MiXCR, keeping a single row per CDR3 protein. The sample has around 350,000 distinct CDR3 sequences, approximately 42% seen once. Sequenced input: glioma tissue, nonneoplastic brain tissue, or PBMCs (not recorded which). All receptors derive from a human donor with low-grade glioma or glioblastoma, undergoing nonglioma brain surgery, or in good health (not recorded which).

The V call is TRBV2, the J call TRBJ2-7, with no clear D. V was trimmed by 2 bases and J by 6 bases, leaving 14 bases between them. CDR3 length: 14 amino acids. CDR1 SNHLY and CDR2 FYNNEI come from the germline V gene. The CDR3 DNA is TGTGCCAGCAGTGAACGGCTCTTTCTCGGCGAGCAGTACTTC. Translation gives CASSERLFLGEQYF.

Remarks on this clonotype: Sequence at one end of the junction differs from germline and may be a read error. The V gene is TRBV19, the J gene TRBJ1-1; D is unclear. This CDR3 has 15 amino acids. Germline-derived CDR1 and CDR2 are LNHDA and SQIVND (reference sequence). Here the CDR3 reads CVSSLFPEVNTEAFF. The CDR3 DNA reads as TGTGTCAGTAGCTTATTCCCGGAGGTGAACACTGAAGCTTTCTTT. The full variable domain, its missing parts supplied by reference TRBV19 and TRBJ1-1, is DGGITQSPKYLFRKEGQNVTLSCEQNLNHDAMYWYRQDPGQGLRLIYYSQIVNDFQKGDIAEGYSVSREKKESFPLTVTSAQKNPTAFYLCVSSLFPEVNTEAFFGQGTRLTVV.

This chain links TRBV12-3 or TRBV12-4 with TRBJ2-1; D is possibly TRBD2 (6 bases). The CDR3 is 16 amino acids. V lost 6 bases, J lost 4 bases, and 19 bases lay in between. The CDR3: CASSPRRDSIYNEQFF. CDR3 nucleotide sequence: TGTGCCAGCAGCCCTCGGCGGGACTCGATATACAATGAGCAGTTCTTC.

This clonotype has a count of ten or more. The genes are TRBV7-2 and TRBJ2-3; the D is unclear. V lost 0 bases and J lost 0, with 10 bases in between. The CDR3 is made up of 16 amino acids. Germline assignment: CDR1 SGHTA and CDR2 FQGNSA. CDR3 loop: CASSLALGTSTDTQYF. The CDR3 nucleotides read TGTGCCAGCAGCTTAGCGCTCGGAACTAGCACAGATACGCAGTATTTT.

The V gene is TRBV6-1, the J gene TRBJ2-7, with 12 positions matching TRBD1. The CDR3 extends over 14 amino acids. J lost 4 bases, V lost 6 bases, and 4 bases had no gene match. CDR1 MNHNS and CDR2 SASEGT come from the germline V gene. This CDR3 reads CASSRDRGLYEQYF. CDR3 nucleotide sequence: TGTGCCAGCAGCCGGGACAGGGGGCTGTACGAGCAGTACTTC.

The chain uses TRBV7-2 and TRBJ2-1; tentatively, D is TRBD2 (6 bases). The CDR3 has 18 residues. V was trimmed by 3 bases and J by 0 bases, leaving 18 bases between them. CDR1 SGHTA and CDR2 FQGNSA come from the germline V gene. CDR3 nucleotides: TGTGCCAGCAGCTTCGGACTACCCGGCCGCCTCTCCTACAATGAGCAGTTCTTC. It yields the protein CASSFGLPGRLSYNEQFF.

The chain couples TRBV12-3 or TRBV12-4 to TRBJ1-1; D call uncertain. The CDR3 spans 12 residues. V dropped 6 bases and J dropped 4 bases, with 9 bases sitting between them. CDR3 sequence (DNA): TGTGCCAGCAGCCCCACAACCACTGAAGCTTTCTTT. Translated: CASSPTTTEAFF.

This clonotype was found once. Without the conserved terminal phenylalanine or tryptophan, this CDR3 likely stems from a read error. This sequence joins TRBV20-1 and TRBJ2-7; 7 positions agree with TRBD1. V dropped 3 bases and J dropped 3; count of bases not matched to a gene: 8. The germline CDR1 and CDR2 sequences are DFQATT and SNEGSKA (reference sequence). This CDR3 spans 14 amino acids. The CDR3 sequence: CSARTGTELYEQYL. The CDR3 DNA reads as TGCAGTGCTAGGACCGGGACAGAGCTCTACGAGCAGTACCTC.

A single count supports this clonotype. Being one base from a much bigger clone, this may be a read error. The V and J genes are TRBV7-2 and TRBJ2-5; D gene unclear. This CDR3 region has 15 residues. Per the germline V gene, CDR1 is SGHTA and CDR2 is FQGNSA. CDR3 in DNA: TGTGCCAGCAGCTTGGTCATGGGAATACAAGAGACCCGGTACTTC. It is translated as CASSLVMGIQETRYF.

Remarks on this clonotype: The germline gene is not matched at one end of the junction; a read error may be the cause. The rearrangement links TRBV14 to TRBJ1-1, with a weak D call TRBD1 (5 bases). CDR1 is SGHDN and CDR2 is FVKESK in the germline V gene. This CDR3 has 15 residues. The CDR3 DNA reads TGTGCCAGCAACCAAGAGCATAGGACATCAAGAGGGGCTTTCTTT. This codes for CASNQEHRTSRGAFF.

The V gene is TRBV27, the J gene TRBJ2-5, with a possible D match to TRBD2 (6 bases). CDR1 is MNHEY, CDR2 SMNVEV, per germline (reference sequence). The CDR3 length is 13 residues. V shed 1 base and J shed 9 bases, with 12 bases lying between them. CDR3 DNA: TGTGCCAGCAGTTTATTGGGGGGTGAGGCCCAGTACTTC. Protein sequence: CASSLLGGEAQYF.

The CDR3, as DNA: TGCGCCAGCAGGCATCCTAGCGGGAGGGTAGCAGATACGCAGTATTTT. Its translation: CASRHPSGRVADTQYF. The chain carries TRBV4-1 and TRBJ2-3, with 12 bases identical to TRBD2. Germline CDR1 reads MGHRA; CDR2 reads YSYEKL. V trimming: 6 bases; J trimming: 4 bases; junction bases outside the gene matches: 8. CDR3 size: 16 residues.

This chain links TRBV29-1 with TRBJ1-2; 7 bases map to TRBD1. The length of the CDR3 is 14 residues. The ends lost 6 bases at V and 2 bases at J; junction bases unmatched: 9. Germline lookup yields CDR1 SQVTM and CDR2 ANQGSEA. This CDR3 reads CSVGDRAENYGYTF. Written as DNA, the CDR3 is TGCAGCGTAGGAGACAGGGCGGAAAACTATGGCTACACCTTC.

The chain employs TRBV24-1 and TRBJ2-4; possible D gene TRBD2, 5 bases. V dropped 5 bases and J dropped 1 base, with 14 bases sitting between them. This CDR3 comprises 16 residues. The germline V gene encodes CDR1 KGHDR and CDR2 SFDVKD. The CDR3 is CATSASDFVAKNIQYF. DNA of the CDR3: TGTGCCACCAGTGCCTCGGACTTTGTCGCCAAAAACATTCAGTACTTC.

V usage is TRBV27 and J usage is TRBJ1-4, with 7 bases matching TRBD1. The CDR3 covers 14 residues. J lost 7 bases, V lost 9 bases, and 11 bases had no gene match. Germline values: CDR1 MNHEY, CDR2 SMNVEV (reference sequence). CDR3 region: CARSGQGVREKLFF. CDR3 coding DNA: TGTGCCAGAAGTGGGCAGGGGGTCCGTGAAAAACTGTTTTTT.

This clonotype was counted a few times. The chain is built from TRBV12-3 or TRBV12-4 and TRBJ2-5; D is uncertain. Deletions cut 2 bases from V and 3 bases from J, with 7 bases between. The CDR3 sequence is 13 residues long. CDR3 DNA: TGTGCCAGCAGTTTATGGGGTGAAGAGACCCAGTACTTC. Its translation is CASSLWGEETQYF.

A note on this clonotype: The CDR3 does not close with the conserved phenylalanine or tryptophan, likely indicating a read error. The rearrangement joins TRBV28 to TRBJ1-2, with 7 nucleotides matching TRBD1. CDR1 MDHEN and CDR2 SYDVKM come from the germline V gene. The CDR3 loop spans 14 amino acids. V lost 3 bases to trimming and J lost 4 bases; unmatched junction nucleotides: 5. CDR3 residues: CASSLEGAAYGYTS. The CDR3 DNA reads as TGTGCCAGCAGTTTGGAGGGGGCGGCCTATGGCTACACCTCC.

The chain has TRBV7-2 and TRBJ2-5; 7 bases line up with TRBD2. In germline, CDR1 is SGHTA, CDR2 FQGNSA. With V trimmed by 2 bases and J by 1 base, 4 bases remained unmatched. The length of the CDR3 is 15 residues. This CDR3 reads CASSLPAGVQETQYF. CDR3 bases: TGTGCCAGCAGCTTACCGGCGGGAGTCCAAGAGACCCAGTACTTC.

This clonotype was counted many times. The chain couples TRBV6-1 to TRBJ2-5; D unclear. CDR1 is MNHNS and CDR2 is SASEGT in the germline V gene. The germline V and J ends were trimmed by 3 bases and 7 bases, with 12 bases remaining between them. The CDR3 spans 13 residues. The CDR3 protein is CASSDGPLLTQYF. DNA of the CDR3: TGTGCCAGCAGTGACGGCCCGCTGCTGACCCAGTACTTC.

About this clonotype itself: Just one base apart from a much larger clone, this may be a read error. The V call is TRBV28, the J call TRBJ2-6; maybe TRBD2 (6 bases). With 6 bases removed from V and 0 bases from J, the gap between germline ends came to 6 bases. The CDR3 spans 14 residues. Germline CDR1 reads MDHEN; CDR2 reads SYDVKM. The CDR3 region is CASRDYSGANVLTF. CDR3 DNA sequence: TGTGCCAGCAGGGACTACTCTGGGGCCAACGTCCTGACTTTC.